This TCR beta chain was retrieved from a study of blood T cell repertoires in COVID-19. As for the study in general: Italy, Spain and the United States were the sources of the convalescent and acute COVID-19 samples.

Original handling: The assay estimated nucleated cells by amplifying reference gene primers. TCRdb's table, derived via immunoSEQ multiplex PCR, lists solely in-frame clones and lacks some. That table is the source of V, J and clone size, and D and trimming were worked out from the DNA. This sample carries 300,000 to 450,000 clones, 80% to 90% of them seen once, and the ten largest clones take roughly 1.4%. V shed 8 bases and J 0 bases; nucleotides not matched to a gene: 15. This CDR3 contains 19 residues. The germline V gene has CDR1 KGHDR and CDR2 SFDVKD. Two negative PCRs, clearance, or symptom resolution were required of recovered Cohort 3 donors.

Sequenced input: PBMCs or T cells enriched from blood (not recorded which). The clonotype comes from a man aged 30-40 years who had recovered from COVID-19. V gene TRBV24-1 combines with J gene TRBJ1-3; 10 positions match TRBD1. CDR3 sequence reads: CATTTPGQGSHLSGNTIYF. CDR3 DNA sequence: TGTGCCACCACGACTCCGGGACAGGGGTCCCACCTCTCTGGAAACACCATATATTTT.